A single sample is the source of the 23 T cell receptor beta chains below, sequenced in a study of shared clonotypes between healthy human individuals. Sequenced by immunoSEQ multiplex PCR; TCRdb stores in-frame clones only, minus some. This sample yields approximately 620,000 clones, of which roughly 97% are seen a single time; approximately 0.057% belongs to the top ten. Sequenced input: naive CD4+ T cells sorted from blood. Subset described: CD45RA+ positively selected. These TCRs come from a woman between 25 and 40 years old in good health.

The chain employs TRBV2 and TRBJ2-7; no definite D call. The CDR3 consists of 14 residues. Germline V gene sequence: CDR1 SNHLY, CDR2 FYNNEI. The ends were cut back, 3 bases at V and 4 bases at J, with 13 bases in the middle. CDR3 nucleotide sequence: TGTGCCAGCAGTGACCGGAGTTTCTTTTACGAGCAGTACTTC. It translates to CASSDRSFFYEQYF.

A note on this clone: Within the sample, other DNA sequences also encode this same CDR3. This sequence joins TRBV7-9 and TRBJ1-1; D gene unclear. Trimming took off 5 bases at V and 1 base at J, with 8 bases between the two ends. Germline V gene data show CDR1 as SEHNR and CDR2 as FQNEAQ (reference sequence). The CDR3 totals 13 residues. The CDR3 nucleotides are TGTGCCAGCAGCCCCAGACAGAACACTGAAGCTTTCTTT. Its translation: CASSPRQNTEAFF.

The chain employs TRBV7-2 and TRBJ2-3; 8 nucleotides line up with TRBD2. The length of the CDR3 is 15 residues. The germline gives CDR1 SGHTA, CDR2 FQGNSA. Losses at the gene ends were 6 bases for V and 1 base for J; bases not matched to a gene: 6. The CDR3 sequence: CASSYQAGGTDTQYF. CDR3 coding DNA: TGTGCCAGCAGTTACCAAGCGGGAGGCACAGATACGCAGTATTTT.

This chain connects TRBV7-2 to TRBJ1-4; 11 bases map to TRBD1. The V gene end was trimmed by 5 bases and the J gene end by 10 bases; junction bases not matched to a gene: 9. Germline loops: CDR1 SGHTA, CDR2 FQGNSA. CDR3 size: 15 residues. CDR3 nucleotides: TGTGCCAGCAGCGACATAGGACAGGGGGCCGGAAAACTGTTTTTT. Protein product: CASSDIGQGAGKLFF. Supplemented by reference TRBV7-2 and TRBJ1-4, the full variable domain reads GAGVSQSPSNKVTEKGKDVELRCDPISGHTALYWYRQSLGQGLEFLIYFQGNSAPDKSGLPSDRFSAERTGGSVSTLTIQRTQQEDSAVYLCASSDIGQGAGKLFFGSGTQLSVL.

The chain combines TRBV6-5 with TRBJ2-1; 13 nucleotides align to TRBD2. The CDR3 extends over 15 amino acids. V was pared by 6 bases and J by 9 bases, with 8 bases of the junction left unmatched. CDR1 is MNHEY, CDR2 SVGAGI, per germline. This CDR3 is CASRPGLAGVAEQFF. The CDR3 bases are TGTGCCAGCAGGCCAGGACTAGCGGGAGTGGCTGAGCAGTTCTTC.

The table lists this clone with a few counts. The chain combines TRBV4-1 with TRBJ2-3; 9 nucleotides agree with TRBD2. Trimming took 2 bases from V and 6 from J; bases not matched to a gene: 6. The CDR3 runs 15 residues. Germline V gene sequence: CDR1 MGHRA, CDR2 YSYEKL. DNA of the CDR3: TGCGCCAGCAGCCAAACGGGACTAGCCGGGGATACGCAGTATTTT. This sequence encodes CASSQTGLAGDTQYF.

The chain recombines TRBV18 with TRBJ1-5; D gene ambiguous. V lost 2 bases and J lost 5, with 7 bases in between. Germline-derived CDR1 and CDR2 are KGHSH and LQKENI. The CDR3 is made up of 13 amino acids. Written as DNA, the CDR3 is TGTGCCAGCTCACCAAGTCAAGATCAGCCCCAGCATTTT. It yields the protein CASSPSQDQPQHF.

The J gene is TRBJ2-5, the V gene TRBV6-5; possibly TRBD2 for D (6 bases). This CDR3 spans 16 amino acids. V shed 0 bases and J shed 5 bases, with 16 bases lying between them. Germline loops: CDR1 MNHEY, CDR2 SVGAGI. The CDR3 DNA reads TGTGCCAGCAGTTACTCGGGGGGAGGATTTAAGGAGACCCAGTACTTC. Translation gives CASSYSGGGFKETQYF.

For this clone: Other DNA sequences of this sample code for an identical CDR3. The genes are TRBV6-5 and TRBJ2-7, with TRBD2 identical over 11 bases. In germline, CDR1 is MNHEY, CDR2 SVGAGI. With 5 bases clipped from V and 2 bases from J, the junction kept 5 bases outside the gene matches. The CDR3 extends over 15 amino acids. DNA of the CDR3: TGTGCCAGCAGTCGAGGGACTAGCGGAACCTACGAGCAGTACTTC. Amino acid sequence: CASSRGTSGTYEQYF.

The genes are TRBV5-1 and TRBJ2-3; 8 bases are shared with TRBD2. The CDR3 is made up of 17 amino acids. J was trimmed by 0 bases and V by 4 bases; bases with no gene match: 10. Germline lookup yields CDR1 SGHRS and CDR2 YFSETQ. The CDR3 spells CASSQHRGLESTDTQYF. In nucleotides, the CDR3 is TGCGCCAGCAGCCAACATCGGGGACTAGAGAGCACAGATACGCAGTATTTT.

The CDR3 DNA sequence: TGTGCCAGCAGTACGGACAGGTTGGGCACTGAAGCTTTCTTT. Amino acid sequence: CASSTDRLGTEAFF. The chain carries TRBV27 and TRBJ1-1; 7 nucleotides match TRBD1. The CDR3 is 14 residues long. CDR1 MNHEY and CDR2 SMNVEV come from the germline V gene (reference sequence). Trimming at V came to 5 bases and at J to 4 bases, leaving 7 bases not matched to a gene.

The CDR3: CASSYSMGQGRSSTDTQYF. The CDR3 nucleotides are TGTGCCAGCAGTTACTCGATGGGACAGGGGCGTTCTAGCACAGATACGCAGTATTTT. The chain is built from TRBV6-8 and TRBJ2-3; 10 positions match TRBD1. Germline V gene sequence: CDR1 MNHGY, CDR2 SAAAGT. V lost 0 bases, J lost 0 bases, and 9 bases stayed unmatched. The CDR3 runs to 19 residues.

This clone was detected once. The V gene is TRBV6-5, the J gene TRBJ1-5; D uncertain. Trimming cost V 0 bases and J 5 bases, with 5 bases left between them. The CDR3 sequence is 13 residues long. Germline CDR1 MNHEY, CDR2 SVGAGI. CDR3 bases: TGTGCCAGCAGTTACTCGAAACATCAGCCCCAGCATTTT. It codes for CASSYSKHQPQHF.

This chain links TRBV4-2 with TRBJ2-7, with TRBD2 matching over 16 bases. There are 19 residues in the CDR3. V was pared by 3 bases and J by 7 bases, with 15 bases of the junction left unmatched. The germline gives CDR1 LGHNA, CDR2 YNFKEQ. The CDR3 is CASSQRPGLAGGASGEQYF. CDR3 sequence (DNA): TGTGCCAGCAGCCAGCGGCCGGGACTAGCGGGAGGGGCCTCTGGGGAGCAGTACTTC.

The rearrangement uses TRBV10-1 and TRBJ2-7, with D maybe TRBD1 (5 bases). The CDR3 is 14 residues long. The germline gives CDR1 WNHNN, CDR2 SYGVQD (reference sequence). With 6 bases removed from V and 5 bases from J, the gap between germline ends came to 17 bases. DNA of the CDR3: TGCGCCAGCAGCCCCCCAGGCAGGGATGACGAGCAGTACTTC. It is translated as CASSPPGRDDEQYF.

The rearrangement joins TRBV5-1 to TRBJ1-1; D is perhaps TRBD1 (6 bases). Germline V gene sequence: CDR1 SGHRS, CDR2 YFSETQ. The CDR3 loop spans 15 amino acids. V was trimmed by 0 bases and J by 4 bases, leaving 13 bases between them. The DNA of the CDR3 is TGCGCCAGCAGCTTGGTTGAGGGGGTCGGCACTGAAGCTTTCTTT. Amino acid sequence: CASSLVEGVGTEAFF.

The chain uses TRBV4-2 and TRBJ2-7; TRBD1 matches 10 bases. The CDR3 has 16 residues. CDR1 and CDR2 (germline): LGHNA, YNFKEQ. The junction had 10 bases not matched to a gene; V was cut back by 2 bases and J by 6 bases. CDR3 nucleotide sequence: TGTGCCAGCAGCCAACCGCTTGGGACAGGGGATGGCGAGCAGTACTTC. It translates to CASSQPLGTGDGEQYF.

The rearrangement uses TRBV10-3 and TRBJ1-5; D possibly corresponds to TRBD1 (5 bases). CDR3 length equals 14 residues. The germline V and J ends were trimmed by 8 bases and 4 bases, with 15 bases remaining between them. Germline V gene data show CDR1 as ENHRY and CDR2 as SYGVKD. The CDR3 is CAIASEGINQPQHF. CDR3 coding DNA: TGTGCCATCGCGTCTGAGGGGATTAATCAGCCCCAGCATTTT.

This clone has only one observation. V gene TRBV15 combines with J gene TRBJ2-7; D ambiguous. Trimming removed 3 bases at V and 4 bases at J, with 19 bases between. The CDR3 totals 16 residues. Germline V lookup: CDR1 LNHNV, CDR2 YYDKDF (reference sequence). CDR3 sequence: CATSRGLSLLEYEQYF. CDR3 sequence (DNA): TGTGCCACCAGCAGGGGTTTATCTCTCCTTGAATACGAGCAGTACTTC.

This clone was recorded only once. This chain links TRBV6-6 with TRBJ1-2; 7 positions agree with TRBD1. V dropped 2 bases and J dropped 4; count of bases not matched to a gene: 4. Germline loops: CDR1 MNHNY, CDR2 SVGAGI (reference sequence). The CDR3 has 14 amino acids. CDR3 sequence (DNA): TGTGCCAGCAGTTACCCAGGGGGACTCTATGGCTACACCTTC. This gives the protein CASSYPGGLYGYTF.

The chain uses TRBV5-3 and TRBJ2-7; D gene ambiguous. TRBV5-3 is an ORF for which the function is uncertain. This CDR3 is 13 amino acids long. V lost 1 base and J 3 bases, leaving 8 bases between the germline ends. The CDR3 DNA is TGTGCCAGAAGCTTGTGGCAGATCTACGAGCAGTACTTC. Amino acids: CARSLWQIYEQYF.

This sequence joins TRBV27 and TRBJ2-1; no reliable D call. This CDR3 region has 12 residues. Germline values: CDR1 MNHEY, CDR2 SMNVEV (reference sequence). V was trimmed by 5 bases and J by 9 bases, leaving 11 bases between them. In DNA form, the CDR3 reads TGTGCCAGCAGTCCCCGGGCGCGTGAGCAGTTCTTC. This sequence encodes CASSPRAREQFF.

The chain carries TRBV6-5 and TRBJ2-7, with 10 nucleotides matching TRBD2. Germline V gene sequence: CDR1 MNHEY, CDR2 SVGAGI. There are 14 residues in the CDR3. The J segment lost 4 bases and the V segment lost 6 bases, leaving 6 bases of the junction unmatched. The CDR3 DNA follows: TGTGCCAGCAGAAAGGGGACTAGCGAATACGAGCAGTACTTC. It codes for CASRKGTSEYEQYF.